The 21 T cell receptor beta chains given below trace back to one sample, sequenced in a study of shared clonotypes between healthy human individuals. Only in-frame clones appear in the TCRdb table, and some are missing; sequencing was by immunoSEQ multiplex PCR. The sample holds around 2,000,000 clones, approximately 94% seen once. Selected positively for CCR7 and CD45RO-negative, naive CD8 cells excluded terminally differentiated effector memory CD45RA+ cells. Sequencing was carried out using naive CD8+ T cells sorted from blood. The receptors originated from a man younger than 35 in good health.

The J gene is TRBJ2-7, the V gene TRBV12-2. TRBV12-2 is shown as a pseudogene. The CDR3 spans 15 residues. The CDR3 sequence: CASRLAVPATYEQYF. CDR3 DNA sequence: TGTGCAAGTCGCTTAGCGGTCCCGGCTACCTACGAGCAGTACTTC.

V gene TRBV2 combines with J gene TRBJ2-7; perhaps TRBD2 as D (7 bases). V shed 3 bases and J shed 1 base, with 13 bases lying between them. This CDR3 has 15 residues. Germline values: CDR1 SNHLY, CDR2 FYNNEI. CDR3 nucleotide sequence: TGTGCCAGCAGTGATTCGGCGGGGGCGTCCTACGAGCAGTACTTC. Encoded protein: CASSDSAGASYEQYF. Together with reference TRBV2 and TRBJ2-7, the CDR3 gives the full variable domain: EPEVTQTPSHQVTQMGQEVILRCVPISNHLYFYWYRQILGQKVEFLVSFYNNEISEKSEIFDDQFSVERPDGSNFTLKIRSTKLEDSAMYFCASSDSAGASYEQYFGPGTRLTVT.

V gene TRBV11-2 combines with J gene TRBJ2-7, with D unclear. The germline V gene encodes CDR1 SGHAT and CDR2 FQNNGV. Trimming took 5 bases from V and 2 from J, leaving 13 bases between them. The CDR3 totals 14 residues. The chain's CDR3 is CASSPSNSPYEQYF. The CDR3 DNA follows: TGTGCCAGCAGCCCTTCCAATTCCCCCTACGAGCAGTACTTC. Filled out from reference TRBV11-2 and TRBJ2-7, the complete variable domain reads EAGVAQSPRYKIIEKRQSVAFWCNPISGHATLYWYQQILGQGPKLLIQFQNNGVVDDSQLPKDRFSAERLKGVDSTLKIQPAKLEDSAVYLCASSPSNSPYEQYFGPGTRLTVT.

The V gene is TRBV6-6, the J gene TRBJ2-7; D might be TRBD2 (6 bases). Germline loops: CDR1 MNHNY, CDR2 SVGAGI (reference sequence). V shed 5 bases and J shed 3 bases, with 20 bases lying between them. The CDR3 is made up of 16 amino acids. The CDR3 protein is CASSPADGRMVYEQYF. The DNA for the CDR3 is TGTGCCAGCAGTCCGGCGGATGGGAGGATGGTCTACGAGCAGTACTTC.

Of note for this clone: The junction shows a germline mismatch at one end, possibly a read error. The chain links TRBV2 to TRBJ2-5; TRBD1 or TRBD2 may be the D gene (5 bases each). Germline-derived CDR1 and CDR2 are SNHLY and FYNNEI. The CDR3 covers 16 residues. The CDR3 sequence is CASCEWGEGDQETQYF. In nucleotides, the CDR3 is TGTGCCAGCTGTGAATGGGGAGAAGGGGACCAAGAGACCCAGTACTTC. The entire variable domain, with the rest obtained from reference TRBV2 and TRBJ2-5, is as follows: EPEVTQTPSHQVTQMGQEVILRCVPISNHLYFYWYRQILGQKVEFLVSFYNNEISEKSEIFDDQFSVERPDGSNFTLKIRSTKLEDSAMYFCASCEWGEGDQETQYFGPGTRLLVL.

This chain links TRBV9 with TRBJ2-3; weak D call: TRBD2 (5 bases). This CDR3 comprises 14 residues. V was shortened by 3 bases and J by 5 bases, with 13 bases between the two germline ends. Germline V CDR1 and CDR2: SGDLS, YYNGEE. The CDR3: CASSGRGSQDTQYF. The CDR3 bases are TGTGCCAGCAGCGGCCGGGGAAGCCAAGATACGCAGTATTTT.

The V and J genes are TRBV27 and TRBJ1-1, with D unclear. The CDR3 totals 13 residues. Germline lookup yields CDR1 MNHEY and CDR2 SMNVEV (reference sequence). Trimming removed 2 bases from V and 3 bases from J, with 7 bases in between. CDR3 nucleotide sequence: TGTGCCAGCAGTTTAAGGTGGGACACTGAAGCTTTCTTT. Protein: CASSLRWDTEAFF.

V gene TRBV11-2 combines with J gene TRBJ2-3; D assignment may be TRBD1 or TRBD2 (6 bases each). Trimming stripped 4 bases from V and 6 bases from J, with 14 bases between. Germline assignment: CDR1 SGHAT and CDR2 FQNNGV. This CDR3 spans 14 amino acids. CDR3 in DNA: TGTGCCAGCAGCTCCCCGGGGGCCTGGGATACGCAGTATTTT. It encodes CASSSPGAWDTQYF.

The chain uses TRBV4-3 and TRBJ1-2; D possibly corresponds to TRBD1 (6 bases). The CDR3 loop spans 15 amino acids. Trimming stripped 0 bases from V and 7 bases from J, with 15 bases between. The germline V gene encodes CDR1 LGHNA and CDR2 YSLEER. Here the CDR3 reads CASSQEMGGLGGYTF. The CDR3 nucleotides read TGCGCCAGCAGCCAAGAAATGGGGGGCCTGGGTGGCTACACCTTC.

Note on this clone: This same CDR3 is encoded by further DNA sequences in the sample. The genes are TRBV5-4 and TRBJ2-5; no firm D call. The CDR3 totals 11 residues. The V end lost 1 base, the J end lost 5 bases, and 3 bases lay between the germline ends. The germline CDR1 and CDR2 sequences are SGHNT and YYREEE (reference sequence). The CDR3 DNA reads as TGTGCCAGCAGCTTGCTGGAGACCCAGTACTTC. Its translation: CASSLLETQYF.

This chain joins TRBV28 and TRBJ2-7; 9 nucleotides match TRBD1. The CDR3 runs to 14 residues. The germline CDR1 and CDR2 sequences are MDHEN and SYDVKM. The J segment lost 3 bases and the V segment lost 5 bases, leaving 5 bases of the junction unmatched. The CDR3 DNA is TGTGCCAGCAGTGCCGACAGGGGGAGCTACGAGCAGTACTTC. Translating it yields CASSADRGSYEQYF. Variable domain in full (rest from reference TRBV28 and TRBJ2-7): DVKVTQSSRYLVKRTGEKVFLECVQDMDHENMFWYRQDPGLGLRLIYFSYDVKMKEKGDIPEGYSVSREKKERFSLILESASTNQTSMYLCASSADRGSYEQYFGPGTRLTVT.

The gene calls are TRBV15 and TRBJ2-7, with 8 bases matching TRBD1. Unmatched junction bases numbered 7, after V lost 0 bases and J lost 3 bases. Germline V gene sequence: CDR1 LNHNV, CDR2 YYDKDF (reference sequence). The CDR3 length is 16 residues. The CDR3 nucleotides are TGTGCCACCAGCAGAGATGTACAGGGGGATCTCTACGAGCAGTACTTC. This gives the protein CATSRDVQGDLYEQYF.

The chain uses TRBV27 and TRBJ1-2; D remains unclear. The germline V gene encodes CDR1 MNHEY and CDR2 SMNVEV (reference sequence). There are 14 residues in the CDR3. Trimming pared 5 bases from V and 5 bases from J, leaving 15 bases between. The CDR3 loop is CASSAQHRGYGYTF. The DNA of the CDR3 is TGTGCCAGCAGTGCCCAGCACCGGGGATATGGCTACACCTTC.

The J gene is TRBJ2-1, the V gene TRBV11-1, with D possibly TRBD2 on 7 matching bases. The CDR3 sequence is 15 residues long. Germline V gene sequence: CDR1 SGHAT, CDR2 FQDESV (reference sequence). The V and J ends lost 1 base and 7 bases respectively, with 14 bases between them. For the CDR3, the DNA is TGTGCCAGCAGCTTAGTGGGGGGGGCCCAGAATGAGCAGTTCTTC. Translation gives CASSLVGGAQNEQFF. Drawing the rest from reference TRBV11-1 and TRBJ2-1, the complete variable domain is EAEVAQSPRYKITEKSQAVAFWCDPISGHATLYWYRQILGQGPELLVQFQDESVVDDSQLPKDRFSAERLKGVDSTLKIQPAELGDSAMYLCASSLVGGAQNEQFFGPGTRLTVL.

The chain recombines TRBV5-1 with TRBJ1-6; TRBD1 might be the D (6 bases). Trimming left V 4 bases short and J 7 bases short, with 21 bases between. CDR1 SGHRS and CDR2 YFSETQ come from the germline V gene. This CDR3 comprises 17 residues. CDR3 sequence (DNA): TGCGCCAGCAGCCCGAGCATGCAGGGGAATTCGAATTCACCCCTCCACTTT. Its translation: CASSPSMQGNSNSPLHF.

The V and J genes are TRBV30 and TRBJ2-3, with D possibly TRBD2 on 5 matching bases. Germline CDR1 reads GTSNPN; CDR2 reads SVGIG (reference sequence). The length of the CDR3 is 11 residues. The V and J ends lost 1 base and 6 bases respectively, with 5 bases between them. CDR3 region: CAWSAGDTQYF. CDR3 coding DNA: TGTGCCTGGAGTGCGGGGGATACGCAGTATTTT.

The rearrangement uses TRBV5-1 and TRBJ2-3, with TRBD2 identical over 11 bases. Germline CDR1 is SGHRS and CDR2 is YFSETQ. J lost 3 bases, V lost 8 bases, and 8 bases had no gene match. The length of the CDR3 is 15 residues. The CDR3 reads CASEIAGGLTDTQYF. CDR3 coding DNA: TGCGCCAGTGAGATAGCGGGGGGGCTAACAGATACGCAGTATTTT.

The chain joins TRBV5-4 to TRBJ2-5, with 12 bases aligning to TRBD2. After removal of 4 bases from V and 0 bases from J, the junction contained 10 bases not matched to a gene. The CDR3 loop spans 18 amino acids. CDR1 is SGHNT and CDR2 is YYREEE in the germline V gene (reference sequence). Here the CDR3 DNA reads TGTGCCAGCAGCGAGAGCCTAGCGGGGGGGTTTTACCAAGAGACCCAGTACTTC. Protein sequence: CASSESLAGGFYQETQYF.

This chain connects TRBV4-1 to TRBJ1-2; D perhaps matches TRBD1 (6 bases). From germline, CDR1 is MGHRA and CDR2 YSYEKL. The CDR3 has 15 residues. V lost 0 bases and J 4 bases, leaving 12 bases between the germline ends. For the CDR3, the DNA is TGCGCCAGCAGCCAAGAAGGGCAGGGGAGCTATGGCTACACCTTC. This encodes CASSQEGQGSYGYTF.

The chain joins TRBV10-1 to TRBJ2-1; 9 bases line up with TRBD2. Per germline, CDR1 WNHNN and CDR2 SYGVQD (reference sequence). The CDR3 sequence is 16 residues long. V was pared by 3 bases and J by 8 bases, with 11 bases of the junction left unmatched. CDR3 residues: CASSEISGSRLDEQFF. The CDR3 coding sequence is TGCGCCAGCAGTGAAATTAGCGGGAGCCGCCTAGATGAGCAGTTCTTC.

The chain links TRBV27 to TRBJ2-7, with a weak D call TRBD2 (5 bases). Germline V CDR1 and CDR2: MNHEY, SMNVEV (reference sequence). The CDR3 is 14 residues long. Trimming cost V 7 bases and J 5 bases, with 18 bases left between them. CDR3 loop: CASIPQMGAHEQYF. The CDR3 DNA is TGTGCCAGCATCCCGCAGATGGGAGCTCACGAGCAGTACTTC.